This is a list of T cell receptor beta chains from one sample in a study of T-cell reconstitution after alpha-beta-depleted transplantation in children. In TCRdb, the PCR reads were re-called with MiXCR into one record per CDR3 protein. The sample records hundreds of thousands of distinct CDR3 sequences, more than 20% being singletons. This specimen consisted of PBMCs, mostly from graft donor cells, obtained 360 days after TCRalphabeta/CD19-depleted stem cell transplant. Every receptor here comes from a boy under two years old who had a stem cell transplant for acute myeloid leukemia, so the T cells may come from the graft donor. The conserved cysteine and the conserved F or W are not part of the CDR3 here. The order of the fields is V gene, CDR3 length, CDR3 protein.

v_gene: TRBV4-3; len: 13; CDR3aa: ASSPLWDSGYEQY
v_gene: TRBV12-3/TRBV12-4; len: 14; CDR3aa: ASSPPGRLLNQPQH
v_gene: TRBV29-1; len: 11; CDR3aa: SVRTEGLETQY
v_gene: TRBV29-1; len: 13; CDR3aa: SVGGTEQKTGELF
v_gene: TRBV6-1; len: 11; CDR3aa: ASKLGNTGELF
v_gene: TRBV6-4; len: 13; CDR3aa: ASSEDFSSYNEQF
v_gene: TRBV15; len: 12; CDR3aa: ATLGTSNTGELF
v_gene: TRBV13; len: 14; CDR3aa: ASSPGTGGRSYEQY
v_gene: TRBV7-9; len: 14; CDR3aa: ASSSRDTEDTDTQY
v_gene: TRBV28; len: 11; CDR3aa: ASTPEIGNTIY
v_gene: TRBV20-1; len: 13; CDR3aa: SARDAAGGRYEQF
v_gene: TRBV7-9; len: 13; CDR3aa: ASSLVLAGADTQY
v_gene: TRBV4-3; len: 12; CDR3aa: ASSQARGGAEQY
v_gene: TRBV20-1; len: 14; CDR3aa: SARYGRHRKNTEAF
v_gene: TRBV24-1; len: 12; CDR3aa: ATSVAGGTGELF
v_gene: TRBV20-1; len: 11; CDR3aa: SARRTNTGELF
v_gene: TRBV5-6; len: 9; CDR3aa: ASSLTFEQF
v_gene: TRBV12-3/TRBV12-4; len: 15; CDR3aa: ASSLLPAGRKKGEQF
v_gene: TRBV6-5; len: 9; CDR3aa: ASKGAGGYT
v_gene: TRBV20-1; len: 12; CDR3aa: SATTSGGYNEQF
v_gene: TRBV20-1; len: 14; CDR3aa: SATNRGRATLHEQF
v_gene: TRBV20-1; len: 13; CDR3aa: SARDSRGTTDTQY
v_gene: TRBV12-3/TRBV12-4; len: 9; CDR3aa: ASRSGTKQY
v_gene: TRBV7-7; len: 11; CDR3aa: ASSGDRQETQY
v_gene: TRBV5-6; len: 12; CDR3aa: ASSLAAQQETQY
v_gene: TRBV20-1; len: 15; CDR3aa: SAFAAHSARSTDTQY
v_gene: TRBV5-1; len: 12; CDR3aa: ASSLSGTYNEQF
v_gene: TRBV6-1; len: 16; CDR3aa: ASSLRSLMGSGANVLT
v_gene: TRBV20-1; len: 13; CDR3aa: SAEQGARMNTEAF
v_gene: TRBV6-5; len: 14; CDR3aa: ASSYQTGTGEETQY
v_gene: TRBV29-1; len: 11; CDR3aa: SVEAAGTGGYT
v_gene: TRBV5-1; len: 12; CDR3aa: ASSGGPKTGELF
v_gene: TRBV12-3/TRBV12-4; len: 12; CDR3aa: ASSSDFRKDTRY
v_gene: TRBV6-5; len: 11; CDR3aa: ASSSTGTYGYT
v_gene: TRBV29-1; len: 9; CDR3aa: SVVGGSEAF
v_gene: TRBV29-1; len: 11; CDR3aa: SVEEGSWGGYT
v_gene: TRBV28; len: 11; CDR3aa: ASSLYSGTGYT
v_gene: TRBV12-3/TRBV12-4; len: 17; CDR3aa: ASSLVTSGGAVYTGELF
v_gene: TRBV5-1; len: 13; CDR3aa: ASSLEGAGYNEQF
v_gene: TRBV29-1; len: 13; CDR3aa: SVATDRVGSYEQY
v_gene: TRBV29-1; len: 9; CDR3aa: SVAGVETQY
v_gene: TRBV7-9; len: 14; CDR3aa: ASRFYTDAGANVLT
v_gene: TRBV7-2; len: 12; CDR3aa: ASSFDREKETQY
v_gene: TRBV20-1; len: 11; CDR3aa: SAQKGRGQPQH
v_gene: TRBV5-1; len: 13; CDR3aa: ASSFVHRGAETQY
v_gene: TRBV20-1; len: 19; CDR3aa: SARVHRVLNRSGPAVAEAF
v_gene: TRBV6-5; len: 12; CDR3aa: ASSYSSSSYEQY
v_gene: TRBV6-5; len: 13; CDR3aa: ASSYSIGQQETQY
v_gene: TRBV27; len: 12; CDR3aa: ASSLPGPGYGYT
v_gene: TRBV5-1; len: 12; CDR3aa: ASSFSGDSYEQY